This T cell receptor beta chain was identified in a study of CD8 T cells in ankylosing spondylitis. Overall study findings and caveats: Both synovial fluid and blood in reactive arthritis had previously been reported to carry some motif variants. Significant enrichment of disease-linked clones was reportedly seen in matched ankylosing spondylitis synovial fluid.

This clonotype was counted between two and nine times. The antigen remains undetermined. TCRdb reprocessed the 5' RACE reads with MiXCR, giving one entry per CDR3 protein. Seen here are around 250,000 distinct CDR3 sequences, around 11% observed once, and the top ten hold roughly 6.8%. Germline V gene data show CDR1 as SQVTM and CDR2 as ANQGSEA. CDR3 length equals 15 residues. Trimming removed 3 bases at V and 2 bases at J, with 17 bases between. This sequence originates from a male donor with ankylosing spondylitis or in good health (not recorded which). The sequenced sample consisted of blood, either unsorted or a sorted T cell fraction (not recorded which). The V and J genes are TRBV29-1 and TRBJ2-7; TRBD2 is a possible D gene (6 bases). CDR3 bases: TGCAGCGTTGAGGAGGGTAGTGGCGGCCCCTACGAGCAGTACTTC. It is translated as CSVEEGSGGPYEQYF.